The rows below give T cell receptor beta chains drawn from one sample of a study of cytomegalovirus exposure and HLA in healthy donors. The repertoire was sequenced with immunoSEQ multiplex PCR; TCRdb's copy has only in-frame clones and lacks some. Of more than 150,000 clones in the sample, about 80% were seen once. Sequencing was performed on PBMCs. The receptors stem from a woman in her late teens or twenties in good health and CMV-seropositive. Each CDR3 is given with its conserved first and last residue. Fields, in order: V gene, J gene, D gene, clone size, CDR3 DNA, CDR3 protein. D genes are given only for firm matches. Where a row states a size, it is once, few, many or the class of an expanded clone; other rows omit it.

>TRBV4-1|TRBJ2-5|TRBD2|few
TGCGCCAGCAGCCCATTGGGACTAGCGGGGGGCAGCCCACCTTACCAAGAGACCCAGTACTTC
CASSPLGLAGGSPPYQETQYF
>TRBV2|TRBJ2-3|TRBD2|NA
TGTGCCAGCCCGGGGACTAGCGGGGGGGCAAGGGCAGATACGCAGTATTTT
CASPGTSGGARADTQYF
>TRBV5-4|TRBJ1-2|TRBD1|few
TGTGCCAGCAGCTTGACAGGGGACCCCTATGGCTACACCTTC
CASSLTGDPYGYTF
>TRBV7-6|TRBJ1-2|NA|NA
TGTGCCAGCAGCTCCGGACCCCGAGACAGTAACTATGGCTACACCTTC
CASSSGPRDSNYGYTF
>TRBV2|TRBJ1-1|NA|once
TGTGCCAGCCGTAGAGGGCAGGGGTGGACTGAAGCTTTCTTT
CASRRGQGWTEAFF
>TRBV6-5|TRBJ2-7|NA|once
TGTGCCAGCAGTTACTCGAGCCAGGGCTCCTACGAGCAGTACTTC
CASSYSSQGSYEQYF
>TRBV27|TRBJ1-1|NA|NA
TGTGCCAGCAGTTTATTCAGGAACACTGAAGCTTTCTTT
CASSLFRNTEAFF
>TRBV4-1|TRBJ1-6|NA|few
TGCGCCAGCAGCCACGTACGGGAACAGGGTGAATCACCCCTCCACTTT
CASSHVREQGESPLHF
>TRBV9|TRBJ2-5|NA|NA
TGTGCCAGCAGCGTAGGAGTCCAGCAGGCTGGCTCTTACCAAGAGACCCAGTACTTC
CASSVGVQQAGSYQETQYF
>TRBV7-2|TRBJ2-3|NA|NA
TGTGCCAGCAGAAGCAGGGGAACAGATACGCAGTATTTT
CASRSRGTDTQYF
>TRBV6-4|TRBJ2-2|TRBD1|NA
TGTGCCAGCCGCGGACAGGACGGAGGTAGCGGGGAGCTGTTTTTT
CASRGQDGGSGELFF
>TRBV6-6|TRBJ2-1|NA|NA
TGTGCCAGCAGCCGTTCCTCAGGGGAGGGTGAGCAGTTCTTC
CASSRSSGEGEQFF
>TRBV5-4|TRBJ1-2|NA|NA
TGTGCCAGCAGCCTGGTCCTGGGAGACTATGGCTACACCTTC
CASSLVLGDYGYTF
>TRBV16|TRBJ1-2|NA|NA
TGTGCCAGCAGCCGGTTCGACAGGTCAAACTATGGCTACACCTTC
CASSRFDRSNYGYTF
>TRBV7-8|TRBJ1-5|NA|NA
TGTGCCAGCAGCTCGTATTCGGATCAGCCCCAGCATTTT
CASSSYSDQPQHF
>TRBV10-3|TRBJ1-2|NA|NA
TGTGCCATCAGTGATTCCTCGGGTTATGGCTACACCTTC
CAISDSSGYGYTF
>TRBV4-2|TRBJ1-4|NA|few
TGTGCCAGCAGCCAAGATGCGCCCCCGGCGGGGCCTAATGAAAAACTGTTTTTT
CASSQDAPPAGPNEKLFF
>TRBV6-1|TRBJ1-4|NA|NA
TGTGCCAGCAGTGATCGCGGGGCTAATGAAAAACTGTTTTTT
CASSDRGANEKLFF